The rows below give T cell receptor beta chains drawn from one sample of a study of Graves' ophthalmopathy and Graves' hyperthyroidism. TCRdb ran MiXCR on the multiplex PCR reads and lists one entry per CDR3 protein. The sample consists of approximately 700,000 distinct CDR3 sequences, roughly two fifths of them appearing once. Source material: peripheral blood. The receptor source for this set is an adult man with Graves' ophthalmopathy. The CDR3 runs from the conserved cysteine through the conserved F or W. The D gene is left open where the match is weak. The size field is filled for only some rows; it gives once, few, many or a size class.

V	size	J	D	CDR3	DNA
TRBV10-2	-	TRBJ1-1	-	CASSARTVMTTEAFF	TGCGCCAGCAGTGCCCGGACAGTTATGACCACTGAAGCTTTCTTT
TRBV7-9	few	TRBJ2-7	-	CASSFELGYEQYF	TGTGCCAGCAGCTTTGAACTAGGCTACGAGCAGTACTTC
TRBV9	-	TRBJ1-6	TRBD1	CASSVVTGGNSPLHF	TGTGCCAGCAGCGTGGTGACAGGGGGGAATTCACCCCTCCACTTT
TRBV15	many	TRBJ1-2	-	CATSSLSQSNYGYTF	TGTGCCACCAGCTCTCTCTCGCAGTCTAACTATGGCTACACCTTC
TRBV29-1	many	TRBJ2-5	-	CSAMDVGKTQYF	TGCAGCGCCATGGATGTGGGAAAGACCCAGTACTTC
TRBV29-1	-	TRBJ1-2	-	CSVFLMNRERDGYTF	TGCAGCGTCTTCTTAATGAACAGGGAAAGGGATGGCTACACCTTC
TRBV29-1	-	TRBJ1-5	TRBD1	CSLGQGVRNQPQHF	TGCAGTTTAGGACAGGGGGTACGCAATCAGCCCCAGCATTTT
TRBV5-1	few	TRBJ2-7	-	CASSLVLGRNSGQYF	TGCGCCAGCAGCTTGGTATTGGGACGCAATTCAGGGCAGTACTTC
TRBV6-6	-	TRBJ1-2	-	CASIDLGSYRVNYGYTF	TGTGCCAGCATCGATCTCGGTAGTTACAGAGTTAACTATGGCTACACCTTC
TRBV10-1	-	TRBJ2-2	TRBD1	CASSPRGQGTGELFF	TGCGCCAGCAGCCCCAGGGGGCAGGGCACCGGGGAGCTGTTTTTT
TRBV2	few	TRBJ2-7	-	CASSQEDTYSYEQYF	TGCGCCAGCAGCCAAGAGGACACCTACTCCTACGAGCAGTACTTC
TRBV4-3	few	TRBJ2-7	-	CASSQEPSYEQYF	TGCGCCAGCAGCCAAGAGCCTTCCTACGAGCAGTACTTC
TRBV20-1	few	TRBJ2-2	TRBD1	CSARGLRQGVGSTGELFF	TGCAGTGCTAGAGGCCTTAGACAGGGAGTAGGTAGCACCGGGGAGCTGTTTTTT
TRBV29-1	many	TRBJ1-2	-	CSARGGAGGYTF	TGCAGCGCCAGGGGTGGTGCCGGTGGCTACACCTTC
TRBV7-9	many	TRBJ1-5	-	CASSPGEDMGPQHF	TGTGCCAGCAGCCCAGGGGAGGATATGGGACCCCAGCATTTT
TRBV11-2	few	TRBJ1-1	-	CASRSGGSATEAFF	TGTGCCAGCAGGAGTGGTGGTTCGGCCACTGAAGCTTTCTTT
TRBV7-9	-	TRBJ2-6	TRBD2	CASSLAKMVAGAGANVLTF	TGTGCCAGCAGCTTGGCCAAGATGGTAGCGGGGGCTGGGGCCAACGTCCTGACTTTC
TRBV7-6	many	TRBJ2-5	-	CASSERTGEPRGETQYF	TGTGCCAGCAGCGAACGGACGGGCGAGCCACGAGGGGAGACCCAGTACTTC
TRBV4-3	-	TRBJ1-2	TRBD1	CVSSTGTGDGYTF	TGCGTCAGCAGCACCGGGACAGGGGATGGCTACACCTTC
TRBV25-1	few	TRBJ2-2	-	CASGPFGTPNTGELFF	TGTGCCAGCGGGCCATTCGGGACGCCGAACACCGGGGAGCTGTTTTTT
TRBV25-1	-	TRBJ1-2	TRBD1	CASSLKIGTGGTDYGYTF	TGTGCCAGCAGCCTTAAGATTGGGACAGGGGGGACCGACTATGGCTACACCTTC
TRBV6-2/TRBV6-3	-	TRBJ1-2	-	CASSYSGGASLYGYTF	TGTGCCAGCAGTTACTCTGGGGGCGCGAGTCTCTATGGCTACACCTTC
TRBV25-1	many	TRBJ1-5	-	CATQQGNQPQHF	TGTGCCACGCAACAGGGAAATCAGCCCCAGCATTTT
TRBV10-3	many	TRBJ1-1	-	CAISEFGNTEAFF	TGTGCCATCAGTGAGTTTGGGAACACTGAAGCTTTCTTT
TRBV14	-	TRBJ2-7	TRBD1	CASSEQTGGHEQYF	TGTGCCAGCAGCGAACAGACAGGGGGACACGAGCAGTACTTC
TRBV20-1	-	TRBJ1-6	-	CSATGHGNSPLHF	TGCAGTGCCACCGGACATGGGAATTCACCCCTCCACTTT
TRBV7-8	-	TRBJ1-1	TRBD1	CASSPSGTGMNTEAFF	TGTGCCAGCAGCCCGAGCGGGACAGGAATGAACACTGAAGCTTTCTTT
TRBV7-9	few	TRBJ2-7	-	CASSTRGGGRSYEQYF	TGTGCCAGCAGTACCCGCGGAGGCGGCCGCTCCTACGAGCAGTACTTC
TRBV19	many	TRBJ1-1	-	CASIVRTGRDVNTEAFF	TGTGCCAGCATTGTGCGGACGGGAAGGGACGTGAACACTGAAGCTTTCTTT
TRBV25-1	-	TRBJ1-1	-	CASSRYPGPNTEAFF	TGTGCCAGCTCACGCTACCCGGGCCCAAACACTGAAGCTTTCTTT
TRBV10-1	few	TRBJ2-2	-	CASLDPSGELFF	TGCGCCAGCTTGGACCCCAGCGGGGAGCTGTTTTTT
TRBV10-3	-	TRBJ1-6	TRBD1	CAISYRTGDSPLHF	TGTGCCATCAGTTACCGGACAGGAGATTCACCCCTCCACTTT
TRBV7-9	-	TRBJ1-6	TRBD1	CAWSPRDRNSPLHF	TGTGCCTGGAGTCCCCGGGACAGAAATTCACCCCTCCACTTT
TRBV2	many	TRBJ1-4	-	CASSYRGLNEKLFF	TGTGCCAGCAGTTACCGGGGCTTGAATGAAAAACTGTTTTTT
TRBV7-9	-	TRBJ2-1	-	CASSFQDTQFF	TGTGCCAGCAGCTTCCAAGACACTCAGTTCTTC
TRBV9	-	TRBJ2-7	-	CASSVDHTGEQYF	TGTGCCAGCAGCGTCGACCACACCGGGGAGCAGTACTTC
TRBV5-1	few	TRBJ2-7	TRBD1	CASSLGQGRHEQYF	TGCGCCAGCAGCTTGGGACAGGGGCGACACGAGCAGTACTTC
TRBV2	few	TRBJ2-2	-	CASSESGYTGELFF	TGTGCCAGCAGCGAATCCGGGTACACCGGGGAGCTGTTTTTT
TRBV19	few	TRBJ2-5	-	CASSSETARGLGETQYF	TGTGCCAGTAGTTCCGAAACGGCGAGGGGATTGGGAGAGACCCAGTACTTC
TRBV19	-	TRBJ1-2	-	CASSISSAVGVNGYTF	TGTGCCAGTAGTATATCGTCGGCCGTGGGAGTTAATGGCTACACCTTC
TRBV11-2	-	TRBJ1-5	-	CASSLSYAPGRNSNQPQHF	TGTGCCAGCAGCTTGTCTTATGCCCCGGGACGGAATAGCAATCAGCCCCAGCATTTT
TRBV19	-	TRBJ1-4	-	CASGPVGLTNEKLFF	TGTGCCAGCGGGCCTGTAGGACTTACGAATGAAAAACTGTTTTTT
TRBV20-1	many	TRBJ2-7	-	CSATHPTYVEQYF	TGCAGTGCTACCCACCCGACCTACGTTGAGCAGTACTTC
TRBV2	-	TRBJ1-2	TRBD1	CASSSGTGDNYGYTF	TGTGCCAGCAGTTCTGGGACAGGGGATAACTATGGCTACACCTTC
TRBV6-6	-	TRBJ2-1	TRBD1	CASSATGVEQFF	TGTGCCAGCAGTGCCACAGGGGTCGAGCAGTTCTTC
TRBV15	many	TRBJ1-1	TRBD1	CATSRNWDRRNTEAFF	TGTGCCACCAGCCGTAACTGGGACAGGCGGAACACTGAAGCTTTCTTT
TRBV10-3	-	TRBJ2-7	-	CASSYDGGREQYF	TGTGCCAGCAGTTATGACGGGGGCCGCGAGCAGTACTTC
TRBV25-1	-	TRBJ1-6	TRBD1	CARMVDRGLNSPLHF	TGTGCCAGAATGGTAGACAGGGGGCTAAATTCACCCCTCCACTTT
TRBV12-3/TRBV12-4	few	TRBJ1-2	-	CASSLPGAAYTF	TGTGCCAGCAGTTTACCGGGTGCAGCCTACACCTTC
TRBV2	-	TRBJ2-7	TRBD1	CASRGTGRKF	TGTGCCAGCAGAGGGACAGGGCGGAAATTC
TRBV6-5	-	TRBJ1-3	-	CASSYSAHSGGNTIYF	TGTGCCAGCAGTTACTCGGCGCATAGTGGTGGAAACACCATATATTTT
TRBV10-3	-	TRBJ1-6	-	CASSEDRIYNSPLHF	TGTGCCAGCAGTGAAGACAGAATATATAATTCACCCCTCCACTTT
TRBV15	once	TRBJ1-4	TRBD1	CATSSRGLEKLFF	TGTGCCACCAGCAGCAGGGGGCTCGAAAAACTGTTTTTT
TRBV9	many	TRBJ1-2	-	CASSVDPTNYGYTF	TGTGCCAGCAGCGTGGACCCGACTAACTATGGCTACACCTTC
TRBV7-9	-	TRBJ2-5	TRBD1	CASSGGTGRLSETQYF	TGTGCCAGCAGCGGTGGGACAGGGAGGTTATCGGAGACCCAGTACTTC
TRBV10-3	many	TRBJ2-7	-	CAQWNGDSYEQYF	TGTGCCCAGTGGAACGGGGACTCCTACGAGCAGTACTTC
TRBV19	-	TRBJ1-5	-	CASSPSLGVNQPQHF	TGTGCCAGTAGTCCGAGTTTGGGCGTGAATCAGCCCCAGCATTTT
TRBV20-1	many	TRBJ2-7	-	CSARSHEQYF	TGCAGTGCTAGATCCCACGAGCAGTACTTC